This TCR beta chain originates from a study of Graves' ophthalmopathy and Graves' hyperthyroidism. General study results and limits: Progression of ophthalmopathy was predicted by the model with about 67% sensitivity and just over 72% specificity. In separating ophthalmopathy from stable hyperthyroidism, a 13-signature model achieved around 85% sensitivity and about 80% specificity.

V shed 6 bases, J shed 2 bases, and the junction held 7 bases outside the gene matches. The CDR3 has 16 amino acids. Germline-derived CDR1 and CDR2 are ENHRY and SYGVKD. The TCR beta CDR3 regions underwent amplification from RNA transcripts. First-round RT-PCR with HTBI primers preceded a second-round multiplex PCR. A single record per CDR3 protein comes from TCRdb applying MiXCR to the multiplex PCR reads. The sample gives hundreds of thousands of distinct CDR3 sequences, over 40% of which show up once; more than 2.5% is in the top ten. Pregnant or lactating patients and those with other autoimmune diseases or uncontrolled infections were excluded. Diagnoses were established from clinical symptoms, serum thyroxine, TRAb, thyroid ultrasound and orbital computed tomography. For this clonotype: Its antigen is as yet unknown.

Sequences were obtained from peripheral blood. The rearrangement uses TRBV10-3 and TRBJ2-6; 7 bases match TRBD1. The receptor comes from an adult man with Graves' ophthalmopathy. The CDR3 loop is CAIRPGQAPGANVLTF. CDR3 nucleotide sequence: TGTGCCATCAGACCCGGACAGGCCCCTGGGGCCAACGTCCTGACTTTC.